The clone carrying this T cell receptor beta chain has only one observation. In the authors' methods: Amplification with reference gene primers provided the estimates of nucleated cell counts. TCRdb keeps only in-frame clones here, not all; method: immunoSEQ multiplex PCR. The V and J calls and clone size were taken over from that table, and D and trimming were inferred from the DNA. This sample carries roughly 70,000 clones, 88% of them seen once, and the ten largest clones take roughly 1.4%. This entry belongs to a study of blood T cell repertoires in COVID-19. Across the whole study: Specimens from acute and convalescent COVID-19 originated in the United States, Italy and Spain. T cells, B-cell-depleted T cells, or PBMCs supplied cDNA or gDNA.

This sequence originates from a human donor in a cohort sampled during active COVID-19. The specimen was peripheral blood.

CDR3 DNA sequence: TGTGCCAGCACCTCAGGGGGCGGCGTCGGCAATGAGCAGTTCTTC. It encodes CASTSGGGVGNEQFF. The rearrangement uses TRBV6-6 and TRBJ2-1; the match to TRBD1 covers 8 bases. Germline V gives CDR1 MNHNY, CDR2 SVGAGI (reference sequence). There are 15 residues in the CDR3. V gave up 7 bases and J gave up 6 bases; unmatched junction bases: 11.